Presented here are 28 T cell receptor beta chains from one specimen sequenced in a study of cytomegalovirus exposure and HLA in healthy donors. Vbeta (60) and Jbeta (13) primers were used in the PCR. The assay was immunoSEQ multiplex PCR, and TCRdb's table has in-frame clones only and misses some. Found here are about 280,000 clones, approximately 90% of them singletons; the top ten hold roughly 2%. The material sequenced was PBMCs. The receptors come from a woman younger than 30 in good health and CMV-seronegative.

CDR3 amino acids: CASFPGVTTDTQYF. CDR3 nucleotide sequence: TGTGCCAGCTTCCCGGGGGTTACCACAGATACGCAGTATTTT. V is TRBV2 and J is TRBJ2-3; TRBD2 is a possible D gene (6 bases). The CDR3 extends over 14 amino acids. Germline V lookup: CDR1 SNHLY, CDR2 FYNNEI. V lost 8 bases, J lost 2 bases, and 14 bases lay in between.

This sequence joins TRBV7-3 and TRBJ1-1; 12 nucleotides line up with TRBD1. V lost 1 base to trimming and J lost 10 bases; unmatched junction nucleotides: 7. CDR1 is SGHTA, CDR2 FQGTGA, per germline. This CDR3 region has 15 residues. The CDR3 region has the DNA TGTGCCAGCAGCTTAAAAAAGGGACAGGGGGCGCGAGCTTTCTTT. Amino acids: CASSLKKGQGARAFF.

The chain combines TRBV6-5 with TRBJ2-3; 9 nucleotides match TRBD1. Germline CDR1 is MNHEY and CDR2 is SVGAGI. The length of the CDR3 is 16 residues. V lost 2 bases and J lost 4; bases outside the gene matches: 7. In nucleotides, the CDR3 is TGTGCCAGCAGTTACGCCGCCGGGACAGGGTCAGATACGCAGTATTTT. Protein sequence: CASSYAAGTGSDTQYF.

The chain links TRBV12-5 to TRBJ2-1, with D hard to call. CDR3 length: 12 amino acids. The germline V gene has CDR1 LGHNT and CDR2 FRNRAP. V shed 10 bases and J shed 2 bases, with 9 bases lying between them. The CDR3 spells CAILQAYNEQFF. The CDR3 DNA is TGTGCTATCCTCCAGGCCTACAATGAGCAGTTCTTC.

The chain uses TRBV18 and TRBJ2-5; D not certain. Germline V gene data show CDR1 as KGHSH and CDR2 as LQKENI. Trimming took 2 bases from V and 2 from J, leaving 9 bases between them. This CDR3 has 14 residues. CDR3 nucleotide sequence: TGTGCCAGCTCACCAGGTCCGGGTCAAGAGACCCAGTACTTC. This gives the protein CASSPGPGQETQYF.

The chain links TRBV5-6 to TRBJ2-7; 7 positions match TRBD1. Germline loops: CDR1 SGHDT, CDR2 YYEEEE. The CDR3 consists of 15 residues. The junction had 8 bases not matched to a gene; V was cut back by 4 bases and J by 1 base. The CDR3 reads CASSPVDRDSYEQYF. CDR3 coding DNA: TGTGCCAGCAGCCCCGTAGACAGGGATTCCTACGAGCAGTACTTC.

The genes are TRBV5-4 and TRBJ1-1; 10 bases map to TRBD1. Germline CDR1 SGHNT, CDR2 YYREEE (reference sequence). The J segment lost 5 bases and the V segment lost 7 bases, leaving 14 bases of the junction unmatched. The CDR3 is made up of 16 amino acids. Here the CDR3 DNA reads TGTGCCAGCTTCCAGGGCCGGGACAGGGGTAATACTGAAGCTTTCTTT. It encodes CASFQGRDRGNTEAFF.

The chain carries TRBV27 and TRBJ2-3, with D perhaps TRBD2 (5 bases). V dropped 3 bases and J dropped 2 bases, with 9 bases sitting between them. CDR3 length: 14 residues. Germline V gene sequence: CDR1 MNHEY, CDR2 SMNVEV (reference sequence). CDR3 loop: CASSFGRATDTQYF. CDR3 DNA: TGTGCCAGCAGTTTCGGGCGGGCCACAGATACGCAGTATTTT.

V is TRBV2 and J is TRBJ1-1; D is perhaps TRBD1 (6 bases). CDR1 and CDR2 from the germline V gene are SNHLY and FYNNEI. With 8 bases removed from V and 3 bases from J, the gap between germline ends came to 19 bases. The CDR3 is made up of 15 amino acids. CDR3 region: CASGTPGVWDTEAFF. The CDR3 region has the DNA TGTGCCAGCGGGACACCAGGGGTGTGGGACACTGAAGCTTTCTTT.

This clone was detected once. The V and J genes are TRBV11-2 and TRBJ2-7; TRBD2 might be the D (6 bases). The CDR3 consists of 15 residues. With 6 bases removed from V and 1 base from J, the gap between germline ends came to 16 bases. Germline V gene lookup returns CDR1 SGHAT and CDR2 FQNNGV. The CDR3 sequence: CASRSTREESYEQYF. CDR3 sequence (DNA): TGTGCCAGCAGATCCACGAGGGAGGAGTCCTACGAGCAGTACTTC. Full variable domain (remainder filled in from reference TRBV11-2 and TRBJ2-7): EAGVAQSPRYKIIEKRQSVAFWCNPISGHATLYWYQQILGQGPKLLIQFQNNGVVDDSQLPKDRFSAERLKGVDSTLKIQPAKLEDSAVYLCASRSTREESYEQYFGPGTRLTVT.

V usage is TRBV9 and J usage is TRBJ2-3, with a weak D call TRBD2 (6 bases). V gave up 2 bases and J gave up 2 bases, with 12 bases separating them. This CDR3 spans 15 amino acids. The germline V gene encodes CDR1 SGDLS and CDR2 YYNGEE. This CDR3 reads CASSVMGGSTDTQYF. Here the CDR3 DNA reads TGTGCCAGCAGCGTGATGGGGGGATCCACAGATACGCAGTATTTT. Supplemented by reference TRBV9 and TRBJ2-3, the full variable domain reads DSGVTQTPKHLITATGQRVTLRCSPRSGDLSVYWYQQSLDQGLQFLIQYYNGEERAKGNILERFSAQQFPDLHSELNLSSLELGDSALYFCASSVMGGSTDTQYFGPGTRLTVL.

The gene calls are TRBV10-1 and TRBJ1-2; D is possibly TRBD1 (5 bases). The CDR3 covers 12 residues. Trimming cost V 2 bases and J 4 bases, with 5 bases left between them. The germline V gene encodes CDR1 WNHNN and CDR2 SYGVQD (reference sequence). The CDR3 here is CASSEDSYGYTF. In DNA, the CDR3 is TGCGCCAGCAGTGAGGACAGCTATGGCTACACCTTC.

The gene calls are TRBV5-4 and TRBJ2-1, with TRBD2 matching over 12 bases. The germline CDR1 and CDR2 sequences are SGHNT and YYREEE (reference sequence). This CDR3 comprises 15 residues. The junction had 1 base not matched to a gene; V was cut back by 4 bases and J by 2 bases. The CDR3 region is CASSASGGAYNEQFF. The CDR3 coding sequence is TGTGCCAGCAGCGCTAGCGGGGGGGCCTACAATGAGCAGTTCTTC.

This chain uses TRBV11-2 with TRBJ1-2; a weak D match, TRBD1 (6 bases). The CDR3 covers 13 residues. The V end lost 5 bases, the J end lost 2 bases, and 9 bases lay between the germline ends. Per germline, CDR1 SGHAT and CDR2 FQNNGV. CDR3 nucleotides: TGTGCCAGCAGCCCGGACAGAAACTATGGCTACACCTTC. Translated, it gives CASSPDRNYGYTF. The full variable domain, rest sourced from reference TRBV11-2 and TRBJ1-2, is EAGVAQSPRYKIIEKRQSVAFWCNPISGHATLYWYQQILGQGPKLLIQFQNNGVVDDSQLPKDRFSAERLKGVDSTLKIQPAKLEDSAVYLCASSPDRNYGYTFGSGTRLTVV.

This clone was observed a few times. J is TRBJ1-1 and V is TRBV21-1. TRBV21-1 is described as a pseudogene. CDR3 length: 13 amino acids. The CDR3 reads CASSRCAYTEAFF. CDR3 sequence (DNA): TGTGCCAGCAGCAGGTGTGCGTACACTGAAGCTTTCTTT.

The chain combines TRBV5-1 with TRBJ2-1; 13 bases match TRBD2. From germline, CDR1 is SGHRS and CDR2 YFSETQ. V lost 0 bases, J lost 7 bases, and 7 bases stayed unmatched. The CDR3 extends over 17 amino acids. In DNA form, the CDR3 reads TGCGCCAGCAGCTTGGCCCTTCGACTAGCGGGGGGTAATGAGCAGTTCTTC. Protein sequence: CASSLALRLAGGNEQFF.

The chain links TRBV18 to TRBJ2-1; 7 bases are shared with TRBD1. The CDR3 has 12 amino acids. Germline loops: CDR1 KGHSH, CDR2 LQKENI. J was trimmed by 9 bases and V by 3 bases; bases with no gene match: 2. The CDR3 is CASSPGTVEQFF. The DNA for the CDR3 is TGTGCCAGCTCACCTGGGACAGTTGAGCAGTTCTTC.

The CDR3 region has the DNA TGTGCCAGCAGTGTACCCGGGACAGGGGACCTTATTATATCTGGAAACACCATATATTTT. It translates to CASSVPGTGDLIISGNTIYF. This chain joins TRBV6-1 and TRBJ1-3; 10 nucleotides line up with TRBD1. The CDR3 has 20 amino acids. V shed 4 bases, J shed 1 base, and the junction held 16 bases outside the gene matches. Per germline, CDR1 MNHNS and CDR2 SASEGT.

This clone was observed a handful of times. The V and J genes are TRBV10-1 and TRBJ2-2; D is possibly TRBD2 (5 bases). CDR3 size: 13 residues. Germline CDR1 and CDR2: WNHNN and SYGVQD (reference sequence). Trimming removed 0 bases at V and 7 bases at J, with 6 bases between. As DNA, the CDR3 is TGCGCCAGCAGTGAGTCGGAGGTCGGGGAGCTGTTTTTT. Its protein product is CASSESEVGELFF.

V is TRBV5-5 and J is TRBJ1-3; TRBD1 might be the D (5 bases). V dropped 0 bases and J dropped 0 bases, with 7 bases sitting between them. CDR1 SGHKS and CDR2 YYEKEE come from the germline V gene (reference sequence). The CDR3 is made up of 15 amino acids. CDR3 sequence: CASSLDRRSGNTIYF. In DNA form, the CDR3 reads TGTGCCAGCAGCTTGGACAGGCGCTCTGGAAACACCATATATTTT.

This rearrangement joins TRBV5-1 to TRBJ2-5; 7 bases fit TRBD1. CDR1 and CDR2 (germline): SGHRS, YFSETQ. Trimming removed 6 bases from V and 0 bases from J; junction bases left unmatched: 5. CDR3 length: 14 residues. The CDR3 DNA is TGCGCCAGCACCCTGACAGGGAACCAAGAGACCCAGTACTTC. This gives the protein CASTLTGNQETQYF.

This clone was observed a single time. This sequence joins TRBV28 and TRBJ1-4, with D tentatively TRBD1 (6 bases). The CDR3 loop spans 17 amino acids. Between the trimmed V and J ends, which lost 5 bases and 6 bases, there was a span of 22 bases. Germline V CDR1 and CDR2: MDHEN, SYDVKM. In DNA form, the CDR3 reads TGTGCCAGCAGTCCAGGGGCACAAACAGGTACCCATGAAAAACTGTTTTTT. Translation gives CASSPGAQTGTHEKLFF.

In DNA form, the CDR3 reads TGTGCCAGCAGCTCCGGACAGGGGGCGAGCTCTGGAAACACCATATATTTT. Translation: CASSSGQGASSGNTIYF. The gene calls are TRBV7-9 and TRBJ1-3, with 11 bases identical to TRBD1. This CDR3 comprises 17 residues. After removal of 4 bases from V and 0 bases from J, the junction contained 5 bases not matched to a gene. Germline V gene lookup returns CDR1 SEHNR and CDR2 FQNEAQ (reference sequence).

DNA of the CDR3: TGTGCCAGCAGTGTTTACAGGGGCCTATATAATTCACCCCTCCACTTT. It translates to CASSVYRGLYNSPLHF. The genes are TRBV2 and TRBJ1-6; 7 positions match TRBD1. J gave up 4 bases and V 4 bases, and 7 bases lay outside the gene matches. Per germline, CDR1 SNHLY and CDR2 FYNNEI. The CDR3 length is 16 residues. Full variable domain (remainder filled in from reference TRBV2 and TRBJ1-6): EPEVTQTPSHQVTQMGQEVILRCVPISNHLYFYWYRQILGQKVEFLVSFYNNEISEKSEIFDDQFSVERPDGSNFTLKIRSTKLEDSAMYFCASSVYRGLYNSPLHFGNGTRLTVT.

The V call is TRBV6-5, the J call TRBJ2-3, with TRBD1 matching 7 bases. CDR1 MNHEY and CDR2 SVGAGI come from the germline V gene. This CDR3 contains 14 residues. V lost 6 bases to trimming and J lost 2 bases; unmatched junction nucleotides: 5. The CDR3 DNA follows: TGTGCCAGCAGGCTACAGGGGATCACAGATACGCAGTATTTT. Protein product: CASRLQGITDTQYF.

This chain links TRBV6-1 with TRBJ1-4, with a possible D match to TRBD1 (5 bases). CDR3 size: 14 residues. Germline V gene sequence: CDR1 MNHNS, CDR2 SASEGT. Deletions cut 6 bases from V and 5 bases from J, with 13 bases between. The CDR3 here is CASSRQLPNEKLFF. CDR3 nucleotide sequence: TGTGCCAGCAGCAGACAGCTTCCAAATGAAAAACTGTTTTTT.

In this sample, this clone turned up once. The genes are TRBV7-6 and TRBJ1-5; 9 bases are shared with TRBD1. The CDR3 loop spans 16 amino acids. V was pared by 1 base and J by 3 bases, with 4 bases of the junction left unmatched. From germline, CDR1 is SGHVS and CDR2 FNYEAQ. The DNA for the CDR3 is TGTGCCAGCAGCTTAGGTGGGACAGGGATCAATCAGCCCCAGCATTTT. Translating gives CASSLGGTGINQPQHF.

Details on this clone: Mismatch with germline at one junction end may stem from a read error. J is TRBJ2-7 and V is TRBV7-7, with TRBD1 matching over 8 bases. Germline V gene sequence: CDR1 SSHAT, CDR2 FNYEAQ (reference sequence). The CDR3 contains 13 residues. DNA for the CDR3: TGTGCTAGCAGCACGGACAGGGACTACGAGCAGTACTTC. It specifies CASSTDRDYEQYF.